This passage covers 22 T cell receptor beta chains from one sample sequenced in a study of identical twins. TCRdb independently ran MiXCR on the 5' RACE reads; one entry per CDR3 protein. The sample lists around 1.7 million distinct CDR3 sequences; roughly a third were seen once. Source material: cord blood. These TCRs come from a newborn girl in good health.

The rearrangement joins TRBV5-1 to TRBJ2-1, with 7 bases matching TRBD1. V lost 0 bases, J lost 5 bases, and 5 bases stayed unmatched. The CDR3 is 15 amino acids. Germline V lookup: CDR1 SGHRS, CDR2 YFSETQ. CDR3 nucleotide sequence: TGCGCCAGCAGCTTGGTAAGGGGGCCTCACAATGAGCAGTTCTTC. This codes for CASSLVRGPHNEQFF.

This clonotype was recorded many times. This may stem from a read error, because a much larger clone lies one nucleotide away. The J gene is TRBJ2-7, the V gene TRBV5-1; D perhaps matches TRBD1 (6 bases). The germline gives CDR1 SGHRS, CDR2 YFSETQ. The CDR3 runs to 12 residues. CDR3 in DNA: TGTGCCAGCAAGGACAGCTCCTACGAGCAGTACTTC. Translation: CASKDSSYEQYF.

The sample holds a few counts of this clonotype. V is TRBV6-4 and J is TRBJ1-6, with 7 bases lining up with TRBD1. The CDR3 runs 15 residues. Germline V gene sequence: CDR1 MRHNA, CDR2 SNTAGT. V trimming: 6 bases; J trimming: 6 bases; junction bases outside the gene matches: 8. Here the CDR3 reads CASRSRDSPNSPLHF. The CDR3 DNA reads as TGTGCCAGCAGATCTCGGGACAGTCCTAATTCACCCCTCCACTTT.

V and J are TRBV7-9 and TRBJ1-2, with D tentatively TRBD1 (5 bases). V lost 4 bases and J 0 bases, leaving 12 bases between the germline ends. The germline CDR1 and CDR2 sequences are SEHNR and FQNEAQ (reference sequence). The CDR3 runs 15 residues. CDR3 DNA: TGTGCCAGCAGCTCACAGGAGTTCACTAACTATGGCTACACCTTC. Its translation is CASSSQEFTNYGYTF.

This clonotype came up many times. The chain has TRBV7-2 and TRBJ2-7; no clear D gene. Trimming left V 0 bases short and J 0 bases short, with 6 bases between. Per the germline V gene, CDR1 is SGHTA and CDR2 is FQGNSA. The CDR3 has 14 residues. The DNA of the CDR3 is TGTGCCAGCAGCTTAGCCAGGCACTCCTACGAGCAGTACTTC. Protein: CASSLARHSYEQYF.

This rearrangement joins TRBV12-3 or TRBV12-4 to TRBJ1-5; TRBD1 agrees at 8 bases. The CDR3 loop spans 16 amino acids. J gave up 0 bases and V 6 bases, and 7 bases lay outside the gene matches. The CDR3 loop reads CASSQRGQDSNQPQHF. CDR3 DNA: TGTGCCAGCAGCCAAAGGGGACAGGATAGCAATCAGCCCCAGCATTTT.

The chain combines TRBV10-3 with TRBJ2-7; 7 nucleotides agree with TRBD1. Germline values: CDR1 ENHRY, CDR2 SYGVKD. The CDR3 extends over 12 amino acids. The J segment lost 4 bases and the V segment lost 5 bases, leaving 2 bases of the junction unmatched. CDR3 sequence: CAISIQGYEQYF. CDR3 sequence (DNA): TGTGCCATCAGTATACAGGGGTACGAGCAGTACTTC.

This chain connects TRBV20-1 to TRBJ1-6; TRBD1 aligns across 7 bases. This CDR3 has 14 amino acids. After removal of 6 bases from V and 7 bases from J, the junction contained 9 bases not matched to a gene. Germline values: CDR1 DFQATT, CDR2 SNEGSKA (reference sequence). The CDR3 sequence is CSARQTGRNSPLHF. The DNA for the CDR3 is TGCAGTGCAAGACAGACAGGGAGGAATTCACCCCTCCACTTT.

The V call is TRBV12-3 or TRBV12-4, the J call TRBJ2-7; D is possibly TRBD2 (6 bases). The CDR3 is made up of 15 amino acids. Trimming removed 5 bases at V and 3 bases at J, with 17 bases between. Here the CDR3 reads CASSISGTGRYEQYF. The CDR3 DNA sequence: TGTGCCAGCAGTATCTCCGGGACTGGTCGCTACGAGCAGTACTTC.

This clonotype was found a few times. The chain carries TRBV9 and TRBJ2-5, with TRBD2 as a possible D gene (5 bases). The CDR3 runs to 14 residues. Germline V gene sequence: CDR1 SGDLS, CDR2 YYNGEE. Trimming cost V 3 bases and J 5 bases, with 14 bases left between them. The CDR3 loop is CASSARTPWETQYF. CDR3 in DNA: TGTGCCAGCAGCGCCCGGACTCCCTGGGAGACCCAGTACTTC.

In DNA, the CDR3 is TGTGCCAGTCGAAGGAGTTGGAATGAAAAACTGTTTTTT. Translation: CASRRSWNEKLFF. V is TRBV19 and J is TRBJ1-4; D unclear. Germline CDR1 is LNHDA and CDR2 is SQIVND (reference sequence). The CDR3 loop spans 13 amino acids. V lost 8 bases and J lost 5, with 12 bases in between.

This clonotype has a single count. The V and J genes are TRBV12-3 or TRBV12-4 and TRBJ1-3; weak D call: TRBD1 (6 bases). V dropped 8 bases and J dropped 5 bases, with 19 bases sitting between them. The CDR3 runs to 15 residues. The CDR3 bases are TGTGCCAGCGGTGCCAGGGGCGCCCTCAGAAACACCATATATTTT. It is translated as CASGARGALRNTIYF.

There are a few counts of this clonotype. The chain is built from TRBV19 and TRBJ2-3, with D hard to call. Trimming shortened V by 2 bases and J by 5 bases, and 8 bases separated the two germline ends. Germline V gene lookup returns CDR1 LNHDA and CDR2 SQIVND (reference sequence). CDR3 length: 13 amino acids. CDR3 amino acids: CASSIRHRDTQYF. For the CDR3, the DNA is TGTGCCAGTAGTATACGACACAGAGATACGCAGTATTTT.

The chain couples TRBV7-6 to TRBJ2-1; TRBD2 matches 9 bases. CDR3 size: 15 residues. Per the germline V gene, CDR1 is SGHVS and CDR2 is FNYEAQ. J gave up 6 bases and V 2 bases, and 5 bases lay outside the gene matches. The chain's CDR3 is CASSLLGLAPNEQFF. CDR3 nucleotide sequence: TGTGCCAGCAGCTTACTTGGACTAGCGCCCAATGAGCAGTTCTTC.

The CDR3 reads CASSLESGGGASYEQYF. The CDR3, as DNA: TGTGCCAGCAGCTTAGAGTCTGGCGGGGGGGCCTCCTACGAGCAGTACTTC. This chain joins TRBV7-2 and TRBJ2-4, with 9 bases lining up with TRBD2. Near its end, the DNA agrees better with TRBJ2-7, so the J call may be wrong. The CDR3 length is 17 residues. The germline gives CDR1 SGHTA, CDR2 FQGNSA.

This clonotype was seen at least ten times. The DNA for the CDR3 is TGCAGTGCTAGAGGGCGATCCTACGAGCAGTACTTC. This gives the protein CSARGRSYEQYF. The genes are TRBV20-1 and TRBJ2-7, with no clear D. V was shortened by 1 base and J by 1 base, with 5 bases between the two germline ends. Germline V gene lookup returns CDR1 DFQATT and CDR2 SNEGSKA (reference sequence). This CDR3 spans 12 amino acids.

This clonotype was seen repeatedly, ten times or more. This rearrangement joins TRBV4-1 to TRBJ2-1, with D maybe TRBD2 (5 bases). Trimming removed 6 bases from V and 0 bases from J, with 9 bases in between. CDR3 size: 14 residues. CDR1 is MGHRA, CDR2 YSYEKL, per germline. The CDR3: CASRAGSSYNEQFF. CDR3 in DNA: TGCGCCAGCAGGGCGGGTAGCTCCTACAATGAGCAGTTCTTC.

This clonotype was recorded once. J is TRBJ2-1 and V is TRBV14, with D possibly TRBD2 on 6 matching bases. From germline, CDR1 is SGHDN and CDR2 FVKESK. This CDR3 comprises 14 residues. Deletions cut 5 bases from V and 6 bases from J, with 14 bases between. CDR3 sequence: CASSMTREVNEQFF. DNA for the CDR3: TGTGCCAGCAGCATGACAAGGGAGGTCAATGAGCAGTTCTTC.

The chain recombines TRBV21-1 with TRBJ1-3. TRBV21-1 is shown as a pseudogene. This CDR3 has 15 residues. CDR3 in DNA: TGTGCCAGCTTTGTCAGCGGGGATTCTGGAAACACCATATATTTT. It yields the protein CASFVSGDSGNTIYF.

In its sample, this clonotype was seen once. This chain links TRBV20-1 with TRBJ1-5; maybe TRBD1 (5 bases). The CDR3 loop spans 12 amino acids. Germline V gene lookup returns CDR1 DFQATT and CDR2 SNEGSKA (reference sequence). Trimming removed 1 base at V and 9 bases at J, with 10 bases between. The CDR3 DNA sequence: TGCAGTGCTAGAGTAACAGGCGGGCCCCAGCATTTT. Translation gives CSARVTGGPQHF.

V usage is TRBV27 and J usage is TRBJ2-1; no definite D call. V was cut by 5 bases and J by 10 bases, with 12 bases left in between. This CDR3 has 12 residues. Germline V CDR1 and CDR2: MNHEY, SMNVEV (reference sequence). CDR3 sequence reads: CASSPNSYEQFF. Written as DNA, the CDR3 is TGTGCCAGCAGTCCGAACTCCTACGAGCAGTTCTTC.

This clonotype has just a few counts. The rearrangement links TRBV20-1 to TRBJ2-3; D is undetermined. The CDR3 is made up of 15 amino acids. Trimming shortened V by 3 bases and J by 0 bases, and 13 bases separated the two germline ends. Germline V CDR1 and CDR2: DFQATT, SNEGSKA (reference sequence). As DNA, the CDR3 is TGCAGTGCTAGCGTCCCCCGTGCTAGCACAGATACGCAGTATTTT. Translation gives CSASVPRASTDTQYF.